These T cell receptor beta chains were read from a single sample in a study of graft-versus-host responses after intestinal transplantation. This table comes from immunoSEQ multiplex PCR, and its TCRdb copy is limited to in-frame clones, with some not included. The sample holds approximately 60,000 clones; approximately 90% are singletons and the top ten take roughly 1.7%. The material sequenced was PBMCs, taken 26 days after transplant. Every receptor here comes from a human patient who received an intestinal transplant, so some T cells may come from the graft donor. CDR3s include the opening cysteine and the closing phenylalanine or tryptophan. D genes are given only for firm matches. Part of the rows lack a size; the others show once, few, many or a class for expanded clones.

v_gene,d_gene,j_gene,abundance,len,CDR3aa,CDR3nt
TRBV28,TRBD2,TRBJ2-7,once,15,CASSFGLAASKEQYF,TGTGCCAGCAGTTTCGGACTAGCGGCCTCTAAAGAGCAGTACTTC
TRBV6-1,NA,TRBJ2-5,NA,14,CASSEPPAGETQYF,TGTGCCAGCAGTGAACCCCCGGCGGGGGAGACCCAGTACTTC
TRBV5-1,TRBD1,TRBJ2-3,NA,16,CASSSIQGFGTDTQYF,TGCGCCAGCAGCTCGATACAGGGGTTCGGGACAGATACGCAGTATTTT
TRBV6-1,NA,TRBJ1-5,NA,14,CASTEQGGNQPQHF,TGTGCCAGCACGGAACAGGGTGGCAATCAGCCCCAGCATTTT
TRBV5-4,TRBD1,TRBJ2-7,NA,11,CASSQGDEQYF,TGTGCCAGCAGTCAGGGGGACGAGCAGTACTTC
TRBV5-1,TRBD2,TRBJ2-1,few,12,CASSARGDEQFF,TGCGCCAGCAGCGCCCGGGGGGATGAGCAGTTCTTC
TRBV29-1,NA,TRBJ1-4,NA,12,CSAMGQNEKLFF,TGCAGCGCCATGGGGCAGAATGAAAAACTGTTTTTT
TRBV18,TRBD1,TRBJ2-1,NA,15,CASSLRQGYGNEQFF,TGTGCCAGCTCACTTCGACAGGGGTATGGCAATGAGCAGTTCTTC
TRBV7-3,TRBD1,TRBJ2-2,NA,12,CASSFDRGELFF,TGTGCCAGCAGCTTCGACAGGGGCGAGCTGTTTTTT
TRBV7-9,TRBD2,TRBJ2-1,NA,18,CASSNPRTSGVLVDEQFF,TGTGCCAGCAGCAATCCCCGGACTAGCGGGGTTTTAGTGGATGAGCAGTTCTTC
TRBV27,NA,TRBJ2-2,NA,16,CASSTSWQGVTGELFF,TGTGCCAGCTCCACCTCTTGGCAGGGTGTCACCGGGGAGCTGTTTTTT
TRBV2,TRBD2,TRBJ2-5,NA,16,CASSDPLAGGPETQYF,TGTGCCAGCAGTGACCCACTAGCGGGGGGGCCTGAGACCCAGTACTTC
TRBV6-5,NA,TRBJ1-2,NA,14,CASSYSLDSPGYTF,TGTGCCAGCAGTTACTCTCTGGACAGTCCCGGCTACACCTTC
TRBV19,TRBD1,TRBJ1-2,few,14,CASNPGTATYGYTF,TGTGCCAGTAACCCCGGGACAGCAACCTATGGCTACACCTTC
TRBV4-3,TRBD1,TRBJ2-3,NA,16,CASSHTTGAFTDTQYF,TGCGCCAGCAGCCATACGACAGGGGCCTTCACAGATACGCAGTATTTT
TRBV10-1,NA,TRBJ2-1,NA,14,CASSDRSSYNEQFF,TGCGCCAGCTCCGACAGGAGCTCCTACAATGAGCAGTTCTTC
TRBV27,TRBD2,TRBJ2-5,NA,17,CASSPPGLAGEEETQYF,TGTGCCAGCAGTCCGCCGGGACTAGCGGGAGAGGAAGAGACCCAGTACTTC
TRBV18,NA,TRBJ1-2,few,12,CASSGTTYGYTF,TGTGCCAGCTCAGGGACAACCTATGGCTACACCTTC
TRBV6-5,NA,TRBJ1-5,once,15,CASSYRGYSNQPQHF,TGTGCCAGCAGTTACAGGGGATATAGCAATCAGCCCCAGCATTTT
TRBV7-2,TRBD1,TRBJ1-4,NA,15,CASSFGDRGNEKLFF,TGTGCCAGCAGTTTCGGAGACAGGGGTAATGAAAAACTGTTTTTT
TRBV28,TRBD1,TRBJ1-1,NA,15,CASSQQGAFRTEAFF,TGTGCCAGCAGTCAACAGGGGGCGTTTCGCACTGAAGCTTTCTTT
TRBV27,TRBD1,TRBJ1-2,NA,14,CASSPQTGGYGYTF,TGTGCCAGCAGTCCTCAGACAGGGGGCTATGGCTACACCTTC